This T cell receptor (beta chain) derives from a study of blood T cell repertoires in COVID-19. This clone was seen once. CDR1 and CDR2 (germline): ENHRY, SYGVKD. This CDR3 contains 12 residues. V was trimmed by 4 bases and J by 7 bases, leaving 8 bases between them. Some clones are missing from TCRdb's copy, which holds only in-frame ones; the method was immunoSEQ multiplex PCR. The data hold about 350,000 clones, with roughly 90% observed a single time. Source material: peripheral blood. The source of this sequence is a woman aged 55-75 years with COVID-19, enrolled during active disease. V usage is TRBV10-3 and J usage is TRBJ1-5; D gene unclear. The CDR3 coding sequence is TGTGCCATCAGTGGCGGGAACCAGCCCCAGCATTTT. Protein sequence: CAISGGNQPQHF.